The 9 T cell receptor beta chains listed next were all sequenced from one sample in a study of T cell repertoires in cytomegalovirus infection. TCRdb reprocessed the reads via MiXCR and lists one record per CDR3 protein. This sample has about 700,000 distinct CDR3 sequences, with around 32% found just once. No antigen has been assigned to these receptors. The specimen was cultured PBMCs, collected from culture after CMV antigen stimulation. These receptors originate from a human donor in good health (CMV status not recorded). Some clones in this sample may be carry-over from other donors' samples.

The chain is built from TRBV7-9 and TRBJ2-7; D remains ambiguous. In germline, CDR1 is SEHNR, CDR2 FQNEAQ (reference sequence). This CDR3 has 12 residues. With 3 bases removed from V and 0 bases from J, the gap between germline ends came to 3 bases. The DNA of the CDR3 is TGTGCCAGCAGCTTCCACTCCTACGAGCAGTACTTC. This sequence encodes CASSFHSYEQYF.

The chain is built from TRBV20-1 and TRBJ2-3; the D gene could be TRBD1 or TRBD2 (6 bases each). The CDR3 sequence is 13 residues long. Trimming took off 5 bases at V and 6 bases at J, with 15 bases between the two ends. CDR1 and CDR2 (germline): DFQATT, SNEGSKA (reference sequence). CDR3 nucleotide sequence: TGCAGTGCTCTTGGAGGGGGGAGGGATACGCAGTATTTT. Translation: CSALGGGRDTQYF.

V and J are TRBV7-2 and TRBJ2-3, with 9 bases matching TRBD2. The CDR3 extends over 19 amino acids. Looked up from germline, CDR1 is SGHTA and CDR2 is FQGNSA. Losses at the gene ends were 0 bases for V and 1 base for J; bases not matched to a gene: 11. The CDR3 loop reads CASSLAAGGPRGRTDTQYF. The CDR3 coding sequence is TGTGCCAGCAGCTTAGCGGCGGGAGGGCCTAGGGGGCGCACAGATACGCAGTATTTT.

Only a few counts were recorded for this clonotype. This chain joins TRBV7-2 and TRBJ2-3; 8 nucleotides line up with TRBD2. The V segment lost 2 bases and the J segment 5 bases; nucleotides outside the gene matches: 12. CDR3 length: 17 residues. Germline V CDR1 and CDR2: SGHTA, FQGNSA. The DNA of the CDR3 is TGTGCCAGCAGCTTAAGCCGGTTCAGCGGGGGTAGAGATACGCAGTATTTT. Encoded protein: CASSLSRFSGGRDTQYF.

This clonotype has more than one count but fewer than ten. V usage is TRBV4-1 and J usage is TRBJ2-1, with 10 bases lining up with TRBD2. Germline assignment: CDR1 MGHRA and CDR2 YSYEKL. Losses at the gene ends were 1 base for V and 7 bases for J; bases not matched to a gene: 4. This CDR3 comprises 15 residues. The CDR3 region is CASSQGLAGENEQFF. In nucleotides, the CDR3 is TGCGCCAGCAGCCAAGGTCTAGCGGGAGAGAATGAGCAGTTCTTC.

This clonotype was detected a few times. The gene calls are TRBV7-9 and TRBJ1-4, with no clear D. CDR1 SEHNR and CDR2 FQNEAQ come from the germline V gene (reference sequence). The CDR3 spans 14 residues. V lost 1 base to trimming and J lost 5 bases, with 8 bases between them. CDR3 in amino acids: CASSLGSSNEKLFF. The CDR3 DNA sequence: TGTGCCAGCAGCTTAGGGAGTTCCAATGAAAAACTGTTTTTT.

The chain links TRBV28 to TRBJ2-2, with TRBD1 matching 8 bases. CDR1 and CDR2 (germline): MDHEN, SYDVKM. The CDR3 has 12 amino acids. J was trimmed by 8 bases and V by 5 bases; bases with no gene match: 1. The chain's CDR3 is CASSDRGGELFF. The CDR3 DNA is TGTGCCAGCAGTGACAGGGGAGGGGAGCTGTTTTTT. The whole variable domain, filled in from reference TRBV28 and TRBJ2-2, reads DVKVTQSSRYLVKRTGEKVFLECVQDMDHENMFWYRQDPGLGLRLIYFSYDVKMKEKGDIPEGYSVSREKKERFSLILESASTNQTSMYLCASSDRGGELFFGEGSRLTVL.

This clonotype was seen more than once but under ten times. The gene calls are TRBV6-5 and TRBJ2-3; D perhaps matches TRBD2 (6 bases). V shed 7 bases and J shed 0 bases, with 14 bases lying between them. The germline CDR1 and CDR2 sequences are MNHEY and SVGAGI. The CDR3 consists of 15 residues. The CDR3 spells CASNGGGVSTDTQYF. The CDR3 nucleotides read TGTGCCAGCAATGGAGGAGGGGTCAGCACAGATACGCAGTATTTT.

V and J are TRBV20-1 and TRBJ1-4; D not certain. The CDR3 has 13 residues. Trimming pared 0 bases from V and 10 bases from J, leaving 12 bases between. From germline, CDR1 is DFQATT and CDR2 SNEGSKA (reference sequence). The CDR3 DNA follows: TGCAGTGCTAGAGATCCGCGGATGGGAAAACTGTTTTTT. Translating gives CSARDPRMGKLFF.